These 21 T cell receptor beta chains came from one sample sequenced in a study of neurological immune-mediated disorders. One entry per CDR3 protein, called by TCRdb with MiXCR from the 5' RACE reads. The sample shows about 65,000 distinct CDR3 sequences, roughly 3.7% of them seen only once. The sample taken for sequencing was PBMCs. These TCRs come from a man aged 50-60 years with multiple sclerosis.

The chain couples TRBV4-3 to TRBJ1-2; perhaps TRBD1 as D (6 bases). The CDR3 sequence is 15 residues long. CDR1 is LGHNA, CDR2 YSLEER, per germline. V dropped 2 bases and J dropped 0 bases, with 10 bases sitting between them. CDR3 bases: TGCGCCAGCAGCCAAAGCGGGACAACTAACTATGGCTACACCTTC. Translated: CASSQSGTTNYGYTF.

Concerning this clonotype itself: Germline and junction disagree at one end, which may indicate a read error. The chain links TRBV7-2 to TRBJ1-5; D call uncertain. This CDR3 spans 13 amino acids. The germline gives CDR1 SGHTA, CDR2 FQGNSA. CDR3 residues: CASSLWINQPQNF. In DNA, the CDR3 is TGTGCCAGCAGCTTATGGATTAATCAGCCCCAGAATTTT. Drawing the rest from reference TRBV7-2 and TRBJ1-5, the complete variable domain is GAGVSQSPSNKVTEKGKDVELRCDPISGHTALYWYRQSLGQGLEFLIYFQGNSAPDKSGLPSDRFSAERTGGSVSTLTIQRTQQEDSAVYLCASSLWINQPQNFGDGTRLSIL.

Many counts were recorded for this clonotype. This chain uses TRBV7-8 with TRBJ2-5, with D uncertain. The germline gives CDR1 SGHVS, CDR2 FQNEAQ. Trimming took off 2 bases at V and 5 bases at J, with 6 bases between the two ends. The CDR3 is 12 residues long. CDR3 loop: CASSLLVETQYF. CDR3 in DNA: TGTGCCAGCAGCTTATTGGTGGAGACCCAGTACTTC. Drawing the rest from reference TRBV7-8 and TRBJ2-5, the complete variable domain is GAGVSQSPRYKVAKRGQDVALRCDPISGHVSLFWYQQALGQGPEFLTYFQNEAQLDKSGLPSDRFFAERPEGSVSTLKIQRTQQEDSAVYLCASSLLVETQYFGPGTRLLVL.

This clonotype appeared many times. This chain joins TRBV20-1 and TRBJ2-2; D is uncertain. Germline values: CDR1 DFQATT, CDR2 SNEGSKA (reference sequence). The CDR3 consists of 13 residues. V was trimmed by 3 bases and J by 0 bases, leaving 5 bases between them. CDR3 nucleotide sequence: TGCAGTGCTAGGCGATCGAACACCGGGGAGCTGTTTTTT. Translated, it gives CSARRSNTGELFF.

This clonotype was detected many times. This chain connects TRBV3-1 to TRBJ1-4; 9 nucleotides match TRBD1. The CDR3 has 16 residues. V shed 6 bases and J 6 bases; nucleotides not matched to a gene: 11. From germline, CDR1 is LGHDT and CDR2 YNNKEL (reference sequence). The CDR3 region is CASRPSLGQGDEKLFF. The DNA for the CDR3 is TGTGCCAGCAGACCAAGCCTGGGACAGGGTGATGAAAAACTGTTTTTT.

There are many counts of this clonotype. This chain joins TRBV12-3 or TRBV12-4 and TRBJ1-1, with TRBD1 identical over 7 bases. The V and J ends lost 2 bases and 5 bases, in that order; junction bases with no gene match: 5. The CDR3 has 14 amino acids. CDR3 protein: CASSLQGVGTEAFF. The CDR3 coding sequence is TGTGCCAGCAGTTTACAGGGGGTGGGTACTGAAGCTTTCTTT.

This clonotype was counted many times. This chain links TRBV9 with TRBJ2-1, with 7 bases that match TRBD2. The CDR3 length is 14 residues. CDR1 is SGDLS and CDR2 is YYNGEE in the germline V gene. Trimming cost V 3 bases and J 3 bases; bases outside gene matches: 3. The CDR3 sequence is CASSGTSDYNEQFF. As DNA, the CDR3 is TGTGCCAGCAGCGGTACTAGCGACTACAATGAGCAGTTCTTC. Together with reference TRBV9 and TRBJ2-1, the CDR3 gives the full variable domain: DSGVTQTPKHLITATGQRVTLRCSPRSGDLSVYWYQQSLDQGLQFLIQYYNGEERAKGNILERFSAQQFPDLHSELNLSSLELGDSALYFCASSGTSDYNEQFFGPGTRLTVL.

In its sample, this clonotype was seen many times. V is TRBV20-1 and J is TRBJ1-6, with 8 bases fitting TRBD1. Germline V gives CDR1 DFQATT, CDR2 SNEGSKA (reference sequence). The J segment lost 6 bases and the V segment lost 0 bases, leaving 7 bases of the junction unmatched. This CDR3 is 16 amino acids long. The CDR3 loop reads CSARDPGQVSNSPLHF. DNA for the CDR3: TGCAGTGCTAGAGATCCGGGACAGGTCTCTAATTCACCCCTCCACTTT.

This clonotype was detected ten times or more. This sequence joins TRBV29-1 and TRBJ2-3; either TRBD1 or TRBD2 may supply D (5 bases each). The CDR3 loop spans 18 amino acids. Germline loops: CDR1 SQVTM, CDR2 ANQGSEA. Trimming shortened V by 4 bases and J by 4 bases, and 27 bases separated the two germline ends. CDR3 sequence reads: CSVVVRYKGIRGPDTQYF. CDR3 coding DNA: TGCAGCGTTGTCGTGAGGTACAAAGGGATTCGGGGACCAGATACGCAGTATTTT.

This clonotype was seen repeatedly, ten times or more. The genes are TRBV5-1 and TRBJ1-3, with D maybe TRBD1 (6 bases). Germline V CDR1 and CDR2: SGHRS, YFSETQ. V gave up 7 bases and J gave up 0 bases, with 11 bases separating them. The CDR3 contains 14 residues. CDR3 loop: CASRTETSGNTIYF. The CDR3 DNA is TGCGCCAGCCGGACAGAAACCTCTGGAAACACCATATATTTT.

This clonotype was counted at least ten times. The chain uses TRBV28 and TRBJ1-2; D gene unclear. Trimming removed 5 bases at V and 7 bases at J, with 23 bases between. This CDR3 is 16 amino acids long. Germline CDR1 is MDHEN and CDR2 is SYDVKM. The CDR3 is CASSTLLGQGLFGYTF. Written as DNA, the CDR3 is TGTGCCAGCAGTACGCTCCTCGGCCAAGGGCTGTTTGGCTACACCTTC.

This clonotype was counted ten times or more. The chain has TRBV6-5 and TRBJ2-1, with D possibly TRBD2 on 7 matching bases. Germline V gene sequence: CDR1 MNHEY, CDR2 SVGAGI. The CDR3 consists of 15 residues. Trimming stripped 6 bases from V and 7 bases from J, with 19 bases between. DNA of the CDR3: TGTGCCAGCAGCCCGGGGCGGGGGCGGGATAATGAGCAGTTCTTC. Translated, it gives CASSPGRGRDNEQFF.

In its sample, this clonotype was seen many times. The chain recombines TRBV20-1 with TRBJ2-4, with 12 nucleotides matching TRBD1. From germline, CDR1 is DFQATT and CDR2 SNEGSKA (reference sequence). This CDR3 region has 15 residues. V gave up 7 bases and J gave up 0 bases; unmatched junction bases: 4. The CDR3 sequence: CSVGTGGRAKNIQYF. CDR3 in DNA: TGCAGTGTTGGGACAGGGGGCCGAGCCAAAAACATTCAGTACTTC.

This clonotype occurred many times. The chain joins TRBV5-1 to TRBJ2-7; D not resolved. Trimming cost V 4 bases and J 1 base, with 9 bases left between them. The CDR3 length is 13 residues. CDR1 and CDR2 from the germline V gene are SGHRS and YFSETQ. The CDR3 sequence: CASSQTESYEQYF. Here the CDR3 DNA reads TGCGCCAGCAGCCAAACAGAGTCCTACGAGCAGTACTTC.

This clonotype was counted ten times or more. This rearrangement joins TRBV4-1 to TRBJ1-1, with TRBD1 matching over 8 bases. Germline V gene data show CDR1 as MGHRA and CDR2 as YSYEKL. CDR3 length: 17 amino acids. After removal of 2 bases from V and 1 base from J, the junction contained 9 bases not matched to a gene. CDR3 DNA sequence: TGCGCCAGCAGCCAACTTTACCGAACAGGGGGGAACACTGAAGCTTTCTTT. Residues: CASSQLYRTGGNTEAFF.

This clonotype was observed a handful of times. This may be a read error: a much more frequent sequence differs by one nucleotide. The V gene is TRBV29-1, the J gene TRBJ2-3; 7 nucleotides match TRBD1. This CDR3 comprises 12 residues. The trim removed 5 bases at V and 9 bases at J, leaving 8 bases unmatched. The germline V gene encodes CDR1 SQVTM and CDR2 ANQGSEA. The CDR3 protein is CSVRKKGATQYF. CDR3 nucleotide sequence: TGCAGCGTTCGAAAAAAGGGGGCAACGCAGTATTTT.

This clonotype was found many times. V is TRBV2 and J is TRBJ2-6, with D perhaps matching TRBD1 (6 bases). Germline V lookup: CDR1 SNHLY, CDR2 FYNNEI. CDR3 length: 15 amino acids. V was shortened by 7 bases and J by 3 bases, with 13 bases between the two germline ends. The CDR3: CASTRTVNGANVLTF. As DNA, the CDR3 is TGTGCCAGCACTCGGACAGTGAATGGGGCCAACGTCCTGACTTTC.

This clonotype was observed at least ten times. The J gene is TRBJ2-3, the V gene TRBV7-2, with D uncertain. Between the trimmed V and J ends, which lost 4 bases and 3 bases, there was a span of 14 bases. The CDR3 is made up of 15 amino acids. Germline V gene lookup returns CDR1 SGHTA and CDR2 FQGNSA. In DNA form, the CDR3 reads TGTGCCAGCAGCTCCCATGGGTTTTCGACAGATACGCAGTATTTT. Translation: CASSSHGFSTDTQYF.

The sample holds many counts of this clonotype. CDR3 nucleotide sequence: TGCAGTGCTAGAGTCGCCCCCAGCGGGGAGCTGTTTTTT. This sequence encodes CSARVAPSGELFF. The rearrangement uses TRBV20-1 and TRBJ2-2; D is unclear. Looked up from germline, CDR1 is DFQATT and CDR2 is SNEGSKA (reference sequence). The CDR3 runs to 13 residues. Trimming stripped 1 base from V and 7 bases from J, with 10 bases between.

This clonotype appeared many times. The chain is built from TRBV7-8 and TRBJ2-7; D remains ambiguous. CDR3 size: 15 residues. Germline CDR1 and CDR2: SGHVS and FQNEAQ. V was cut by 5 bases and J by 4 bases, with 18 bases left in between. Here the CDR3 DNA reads TGTGCCAGCAGCCCGACTTGGTCTGACGATTACGAGCAGTACTTC. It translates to CASSPTWSDDYEQYF.

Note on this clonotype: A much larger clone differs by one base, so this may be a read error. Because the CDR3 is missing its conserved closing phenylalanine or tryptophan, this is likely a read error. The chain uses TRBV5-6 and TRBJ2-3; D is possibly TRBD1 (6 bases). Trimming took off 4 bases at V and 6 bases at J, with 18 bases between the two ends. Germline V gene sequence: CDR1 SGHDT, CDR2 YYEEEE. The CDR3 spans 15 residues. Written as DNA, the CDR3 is TGTGCCAGCAGCCGGGGTGGTATAACAGGGGATACGCAGTATATT. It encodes CASSRGGITGDTQYI.